A selection of T cell receptor beta chains follows, all from one sample in a study of blood T cell repertoires in COVID-19. The assay was immunoSEQ multiplex PCR, and TCRdb's table has in-frame clones only and misses some. The table lists hundreds of thousands of clones, around 90% of them singletons. Sequencing input: PBMCs or T cells enriched from blood (not recorded which). These TCRs come from a woman aged 18-30 years with acute COVID-19. Both conserved end residues are part of each CDR3. A D gene is named only where the DNA matches it firmly. Clone size is not always given. Where it is, it says once, few, many or a class for expanded clones.

v_call	j_call	d_call	clone_size	cdr3_nt	cdr3_aa
TRBV11-2	TRBJ1-1	NA	once	TGTGCCAGCAGGCTTGGGGGGGAGACTGAAGCTTTCTTT	CASRLGGETEAFF
TRBV7-9	TRBJ1-6	NA	once	TGTGCCAGCAGCCCTTTGAAAGGGGATCCCCTCCACTTT	CASSPLKGDPLHF
TRBV3-1/TRBV3-2	TRBJ1-5	NA	NA	TGTGCCAGCAGCCGACAGTCCGGGAGCAATCAGCCCCAGCATTTT	CASSRQSGSNQPQHF
TRBV7-3	TRBJ2-1	TRBD2	NA	TGTGCCAGCAGCTTAGAACTAGCGGGGGGAAATGAGCAGTTCTTC	CASSLELAGGNEQFF
TRBV30	TRBJ2-1	NA	NA	TGTGCCTGGAGTCGAGGACAGTACAATGAGCAGTTCTTC	CAWSRGQYNEQFF
TRBV12-3/TRBV12-4	TRBJ2-7	NA	few	TGTGCCAGCAGTTTCATAGTGAATGAGCAGTACTTC	CASSFIVNEQYF
TRBV28	TRBJ1-1	NA	NA	TGTGCCAGCAGTTTAGCTAGCGCGACCGGGGAAGCTTTCTTT	CASSLASATGEAFF
TRBV28	TRBJ2-2	TRBD2	NA	TGTGCCAGCAGTTTATGGCCCAAATTTGCGGGAGGGTCCGGGGAGCTGTTTTTT	CASSLWPKFAGGSGELFF
TRBV12-5	TRBJ2-3	NA	NA	TGTGCTAGCTATTTACCTAGCACAGATACGCAGTATTTT	CASYLPSTDTQYF
TRBV2	TRBJ1-4	NA	NA	TGTGCCAGCACCAATCGAAGGGACTCGCTAGCAACTAATGAAAAACTGTTTTTT	CASTNRRDSLATNEKLFF
TRBV7-9	TRBJ2-7	TRBD2	NA	TGTGCCAGCAGCCACTATCTAGCGGGAGTCAACGAGCAGTACTTC	CASSHYLAGVNEQYF
TRBV5-4	TRBJ1-1	NA	NA	TGTGCCAGCAGCTCAGCACAGGGCAGGGAAGCTTTCTTT	CASSSAQGREAFF
TRBV9	TRBJ2-2	TRBD1	NA	TGTGCCAGCAGCCCAGGGGGAATTTATCCCGGGGAGCTGTTTTTT	CASSPGGIYPGELFF
TRBV5-4	TRBJ2-3	NA	NA	TGTGCCAGCAGCCGCAAAATCGAGGGCACAGATACGCAGTATTTT	CASSRKIEGTDTQYF
TRBV5-1	TRBJ1-1	TRBD1	NA	TGCGCCAGCAGCCCGGGACAGGGGAGGACTGAAGCTTTCTTT	CASSPGQGRTEAFF
TRBV6-5	TRBJ2-1	TRBD1	NA	TGTGCCAGCAGGGGACCGACAGGGGGTCGGGATGAGCAGTTCTTC	CASRGPTGGRDEQFF
TRBV6-5	TRBJ1-1	TRBD1	NA	TGTGCCAGCAGTTACGGCCCAGGGGGCAGAACTGAAGCTTTCTTT	CASSYGPGGRTEAFF
TRBV28	TRBJ1-1	NA	NA	TGTGCCAGCAGTACCGGACAGATGAACACTGAAGCTTTCTTT	CASSTGQMNTEAFF